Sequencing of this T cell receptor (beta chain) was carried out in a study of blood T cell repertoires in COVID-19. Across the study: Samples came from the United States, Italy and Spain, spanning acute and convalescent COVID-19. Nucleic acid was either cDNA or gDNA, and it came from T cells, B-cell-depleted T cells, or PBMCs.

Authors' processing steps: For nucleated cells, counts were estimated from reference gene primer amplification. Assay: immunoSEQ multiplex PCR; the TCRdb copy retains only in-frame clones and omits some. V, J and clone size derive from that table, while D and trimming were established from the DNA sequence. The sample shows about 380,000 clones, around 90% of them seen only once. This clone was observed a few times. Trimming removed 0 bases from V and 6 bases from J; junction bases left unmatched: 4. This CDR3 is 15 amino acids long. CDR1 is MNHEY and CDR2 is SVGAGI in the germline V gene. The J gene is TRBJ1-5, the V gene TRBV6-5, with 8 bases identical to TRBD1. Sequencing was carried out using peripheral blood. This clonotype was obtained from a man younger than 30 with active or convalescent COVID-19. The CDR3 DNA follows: TGTGCCAGCAGTTACTCAGGACAGGGCGGTCAGCCCCAGCATTTT. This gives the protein CASSYSGQGGQPQHF.